This T cell receptor beta chain derives from a study of naive and memory T cell subsets. Study-wide findings and caveats: A few larger clonotypes appeared in naive repertoires, especially CD8, possibly memory cells re-expressing CD45RA.

Both TRBC1 and TRBC2 were covered by a beta constant-region primer of two equimolar oligonucleotides. Four rounds of PCR amplified the ligated cDNA using nested alpha and beta constant-region primers plus SP2. Using its own MiXCR run on the UMI-ligation and nested PCR reads, TCRdb lists one record per CDR3 protein. The repertoire holds over 130,000 distinct CDR3 sequences, with under 25% as singletons. This clonotype came up a few times. Its matching antigen is unknown. The CDR3 totals 16 residues. Trimming shortened V by 5 bases and J by 3 bases, and 19 bases separated the two germline ends. Germline V gene lookup returns CDR1 SGHAT and CDR2 FQNNGV. After the first PCR, alpha and beta chain libraries were processed separately. CD4 T cells were positively selected, then CD8 T cells from the CD4-negative fraction.

This receptor was identified in a human donor in good health. The sequenced sample consisted of naive CD8+ T cells from blood. The V gene is TRBV11-2, the J gene TRBJ2-5, with D perhaps TRBD2 (6 bases). The CDR3 sequence: CASSRIFGGIEETQYF. The DNA of the CDR3 is TGTGCCAGCAGCCGCATCTTTGGGGGGATAGAAGAGACCCAGTACTTC.